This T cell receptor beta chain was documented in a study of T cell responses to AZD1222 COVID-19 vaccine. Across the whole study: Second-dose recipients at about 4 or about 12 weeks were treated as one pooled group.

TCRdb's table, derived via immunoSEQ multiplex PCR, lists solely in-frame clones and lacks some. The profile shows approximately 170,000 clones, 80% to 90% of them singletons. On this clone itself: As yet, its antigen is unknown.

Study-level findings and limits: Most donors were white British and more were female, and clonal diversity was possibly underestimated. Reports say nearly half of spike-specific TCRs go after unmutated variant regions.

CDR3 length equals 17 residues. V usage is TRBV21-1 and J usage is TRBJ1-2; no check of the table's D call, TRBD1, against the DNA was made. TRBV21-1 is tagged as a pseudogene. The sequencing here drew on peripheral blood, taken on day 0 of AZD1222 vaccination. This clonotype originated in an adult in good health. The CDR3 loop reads CASSSSRGPISNYGYTF. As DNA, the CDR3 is TGTGCCAGCAGCAGCTCCAGGGGGCCTATCTCTAACTATGGCTACACCTTC.